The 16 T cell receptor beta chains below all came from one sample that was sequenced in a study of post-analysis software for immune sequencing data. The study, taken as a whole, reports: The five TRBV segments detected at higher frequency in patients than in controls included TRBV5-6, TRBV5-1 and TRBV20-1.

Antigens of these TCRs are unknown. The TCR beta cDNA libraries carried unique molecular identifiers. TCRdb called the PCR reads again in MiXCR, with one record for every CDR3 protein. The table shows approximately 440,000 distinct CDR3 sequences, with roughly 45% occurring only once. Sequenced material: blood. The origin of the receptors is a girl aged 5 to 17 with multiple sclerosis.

The CDR3 DNA is TGTGCCAGCAGTGTCGACAGGCTCTATGGCTACACCTTC. Protein product: CASSVDRLYGYTF. The rearrangement joins TRBV6-2 or TRBV6-3 to TRBJ1-2, with a tentative D call TRBD1 (6 bases). This CDR3 is 13 amino acids long. V dropped 5 bases and J dropped 4 bases, with 11 bases sitting between them. Looked up from germline, CDR1 is MNHEY and CDR2 is SVGEGT.

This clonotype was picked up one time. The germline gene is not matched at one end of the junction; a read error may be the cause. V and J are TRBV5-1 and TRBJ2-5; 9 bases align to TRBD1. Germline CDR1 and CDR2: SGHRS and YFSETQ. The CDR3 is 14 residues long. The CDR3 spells CAGSYKTGGETQYF. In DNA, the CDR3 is TGCGCCGGCAGCTATAAGACAGGGGGAGAGACCCAGTACTTC.

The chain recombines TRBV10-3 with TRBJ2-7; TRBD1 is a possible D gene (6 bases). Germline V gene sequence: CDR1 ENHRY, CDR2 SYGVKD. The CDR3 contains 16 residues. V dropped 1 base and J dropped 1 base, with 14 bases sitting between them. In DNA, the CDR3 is TGTGCCATCAGTGAGTTAGGACAGAGGGGGTCCTACGAGCAGTACTTC. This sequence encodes CAISELGQRGSYEQYF.

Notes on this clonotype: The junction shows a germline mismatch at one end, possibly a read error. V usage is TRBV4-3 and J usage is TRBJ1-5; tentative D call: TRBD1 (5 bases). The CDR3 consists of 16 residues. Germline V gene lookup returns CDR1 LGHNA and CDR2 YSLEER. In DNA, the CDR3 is TGCGCTAGCAGCCAAGATCGGGTGACAGCTAATCAGCCCCAGCATTTT. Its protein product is CASSQDRVTANQPQHF.

CDR3 DNA sequence: TGCAGTGCTAGAGATCGATCCGGACTAGCGTCCTCTCAAGAGACCCAGTACTTC. It is translated as CSARDRSGLASSQETQYF. V is TRBV20-1 and J is TRBJ2-5; TRBD2 agrees at 9 bases. The V and J ends lost 0 bases and 2 bases, in that order; junction bases with no gene match: 13. In germline, CDR1 is DFQATT, CDR2 SNEGSKA (reference sequence). CDR3 length: 18 amino acids.

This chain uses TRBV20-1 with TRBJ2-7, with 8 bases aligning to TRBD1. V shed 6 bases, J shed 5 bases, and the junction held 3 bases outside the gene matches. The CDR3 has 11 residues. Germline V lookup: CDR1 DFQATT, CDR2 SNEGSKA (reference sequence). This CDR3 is CSAPGGNEQYF. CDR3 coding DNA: TGCAGTGCCCCAGGGGGCAACGAGCAGTACTTC.

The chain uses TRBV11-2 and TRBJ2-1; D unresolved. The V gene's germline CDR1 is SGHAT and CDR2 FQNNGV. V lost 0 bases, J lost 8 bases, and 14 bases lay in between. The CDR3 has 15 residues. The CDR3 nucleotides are TGTGCCAGCAGCTTAGACCCTAGACCGGCCCATGAGCAGTTCTTC. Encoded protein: CASSLDPRPAHEQFF.

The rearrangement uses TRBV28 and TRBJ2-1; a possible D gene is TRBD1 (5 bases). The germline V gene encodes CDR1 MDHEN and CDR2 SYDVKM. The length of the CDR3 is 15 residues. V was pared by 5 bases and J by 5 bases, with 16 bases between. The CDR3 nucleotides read TGTGCCAGCAGTCTGGAAACGTCAGGGAACAATGAGCAGTTCTTC. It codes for CASSLETSGNNEQFF.

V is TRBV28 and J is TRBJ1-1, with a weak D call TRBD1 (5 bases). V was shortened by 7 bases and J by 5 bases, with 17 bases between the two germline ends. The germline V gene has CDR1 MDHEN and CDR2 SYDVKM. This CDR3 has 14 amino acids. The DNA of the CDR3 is TGTGCCAGCAATCGTGGGGGGGGTGGGACTGAAGCTTTCTTT. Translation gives CASNRGGGGTEAFF.

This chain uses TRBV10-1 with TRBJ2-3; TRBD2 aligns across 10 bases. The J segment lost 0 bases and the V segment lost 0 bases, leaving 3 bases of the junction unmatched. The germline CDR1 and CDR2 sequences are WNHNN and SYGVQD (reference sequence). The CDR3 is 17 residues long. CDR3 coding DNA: TGCGCCAGCAGTGAGTCGATAGCGGGAGGCAGCACAGATACGCAGTATTTT. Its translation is CASSESIAGGSTDTQYF.

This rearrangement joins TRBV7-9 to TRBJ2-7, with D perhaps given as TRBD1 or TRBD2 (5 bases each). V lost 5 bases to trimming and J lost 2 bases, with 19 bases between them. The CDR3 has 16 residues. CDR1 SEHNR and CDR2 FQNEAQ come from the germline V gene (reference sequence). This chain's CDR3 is CASSPIGELLTYEQYF. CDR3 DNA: TGTGCCAGCAGCCCTATAGGGGAGCTCCTAACCTACGAGCAGTACTTC.

CDR3 region: CASSWIGSDQPQHF. The CDR3 DNA reads TGTGCCAGCAGTTGGATAGGGTCGGATCAGCCCCAGCATTTT. This chain uses TRBV12-3 or TRBV12-4 with TRBJ1-5; D is ambiguous. Trimming removed 4 bases at V and 5 bases at J, with 12 bases between. CDR3 length equals 14 residues.

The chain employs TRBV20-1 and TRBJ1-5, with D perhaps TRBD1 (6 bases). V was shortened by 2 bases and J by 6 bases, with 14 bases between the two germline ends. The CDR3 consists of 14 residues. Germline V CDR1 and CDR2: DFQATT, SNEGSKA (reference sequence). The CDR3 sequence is CSARWGAVGQPQHF. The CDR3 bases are TGCAGTGCTAGATGGGGGGCGGTGGGTCAGCCCCAGCATTTT.

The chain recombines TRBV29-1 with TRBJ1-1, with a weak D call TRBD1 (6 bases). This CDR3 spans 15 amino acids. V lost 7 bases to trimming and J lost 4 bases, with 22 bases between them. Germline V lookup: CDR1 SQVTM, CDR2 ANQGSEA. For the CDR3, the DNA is TGCAGCGCCTTAAGCGGGGGGCGGGTTGGCACTGAAGCTTTCTTT. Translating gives CSALSGGRVGTEAFF.

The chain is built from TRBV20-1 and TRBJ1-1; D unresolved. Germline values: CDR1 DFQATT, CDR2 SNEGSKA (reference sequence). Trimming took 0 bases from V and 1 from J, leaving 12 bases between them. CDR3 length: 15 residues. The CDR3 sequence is CSARDLRTPNTEAFF. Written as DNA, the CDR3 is TGCAGTGCTAGAGATCTCCGCACCCCGAACACTGAAGCTTTCTTT.

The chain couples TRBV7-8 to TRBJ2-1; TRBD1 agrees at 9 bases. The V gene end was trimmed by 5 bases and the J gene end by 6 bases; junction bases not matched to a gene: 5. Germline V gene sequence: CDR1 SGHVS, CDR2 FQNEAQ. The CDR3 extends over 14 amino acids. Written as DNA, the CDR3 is TGTGCCAGCAGCCTAAGACAGGGGGTCAATGAGCAGTTCTTC. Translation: CASSLRQGVNEQFF.